The 14 T cell receptor beta chains below come from one sample, sequenced in a study of blood T cell repertoires in COVID-19. Repertoires were generated with immunoSEQ multiplex PCR, while TCRdb's copy carries only in-frame clones and drops some. The data show about 130,000 clones, 88% seen once. Material for sequencing was peripheral blood. Every receptor here comes from a man in his fifties with acute or convalescent COVID-19.

The chain uses TRBV5-1 and TRBJ2-3, with 8 bases identical to TRBD1. V shed 0 bases and J 3 bases; nucleotides not matched to a gene: 9. CDR1 is SGHRS, CDR2 YFSETQ, per germline. This CDR3 contains 17 residues. This CDR3 is CASSLGIRDRLTDTQYF. The CDR3, as DNA: TGCGCCAGCAGCTTGGGAATTCGGGACAGGTTGACAGATACGCAGTATTTT.

The gene calls are TRBV4-1 and TRBJ1-2; D ambiguous. Trimming took 3 bases from V and 8 from J, leaving 7 bases between them. In germline, CDR1 is MGHRA, CDR2 YSYEKL. This CDR3 is built from 11 residues. CDR3 sequence: CASSQGSGYTF. CDR3 coding DNA: TGCGCCAGCAGCCAGGGCAGCGGCTACACCTTC.

The rearrangement links TRBV28 to TRBJ2-1; D is perhaps TRBD1 (5 bases). This CDR3 comprises 15 residues. Trimming stripped 4 bases from V and 7 bases from J, with 17 bases between. Germline V CDR1 and CDR2: MDHEN, SYDVKM. CDR3 nucleotides: TGTGCCAGCAGTTCCTCGACAGTACTCAGGAATGAGCAGTTCTTC. Protein product: CASSSSTVLRNEQFF.

V and J are TRBV19 and TRBJ1-1, with 10 bases that match TRBD1. The length of the CDR3 is 13 residues. V trimming: 8 bases; J trimming: 1 base; junction bases outside the gene matches: 1. The germline gives CDR1 LNHDA, CDR2 SQIVND (reference sequence). The chain's CDR3 is CASGTGANTEAFF. In nucleotides, the CDR3 is TGTGCCAGTGGGACAGGGGCGAACACTGAAGCTTTCTTT.

The rearrangement uses TRBV7-2 and TRBJ2-5, with TRBD2 as a possible D gene (5 bases). V was shortened by 5 bases and J by 5 bases, with 18 bases between the two germline ends. Germline V lookup: CDR1 SGHTA, CDR2 FQGNSA. This CDR3 is built from 15 residues. The CDR3 nucleotides are TGTGCCAGCAGCCCGCGGGCCGTCGGGCGGGAGACCCAGTACTTC. Encoded protein: CASSPRAVGRETQYF.

The chain recombines TRBV12-3 or TRBV12-4 with TRBJ1-1; the D gene is possibly TRBD1 (6 bases). Trimming shortened V by 5 bases and J by 11 bases, and 18 bases separated the two germline ends. CDR3 length equals 13 residues. The CDR3 nucleotides are TGTGCCAGCAGTGCAACAGGGCTCCTAACCGCTTTCTTT. Its translation: CASSATGLLTAFF.

This clone was recorded only once. The chain uses TRBV2 and TRBJ2-1; D might be TRBD2 (6 bases). Germline V gives CDR1 SNHLY, CDR2 FYNNEI. The CDR3 contains 13 residues. Trimming removed 8 bases at V and 6 bases at J, with 14 bases between. The CDR3 protein is CASSVETSNEQFF. In DNA form, the CDR3 reads TGTGCCAGCTCGGTGGAGACTAGCAATGAGCAGTTCTTC. Full variable domain (rest looked up from reference TRBV2 and TRBJ2-1): EPEVTQTPSHQVTQMGQEVILRCVPISNHLYFYWYRQILGQKVEFLVSFYNNEISEKSEIFDDQFSVERPDGSNFTLKIRSTKLEDSAMYFCASSVETSNEQFFGPGTRLTVL.

CDR3 sequence (DNA): TGTGCCAGCAGTGTAGCGGGGGGCTACGAGCAGTACTTC. Translating it yields CASSVAGGYEQYF. The rearrangement joins TRBV6-1 to TRBJ2-7, with TRBD2 matching over 10 bases. The CDR3 sequence is 13 residues long. The J segment lost 3 bases and the V segment lost 4 bases, leaving 0 bases of the junction unmatched. Germline V CDR1 and CDR2: MNHNS, SASEGT.

The V and J genes are TRBV12-3 or TRBV12-4 and TRBJ2-3; a possible D gene is TRBD2 (5 bases). V lost 6 bases and J lost 5, with 12 bases in between. The CDR3 loop spans 13 amino acids. The DNA for the CDR3 is TGTGCCAGCAGCTCCGGGGTTTTAGATACGCAGTATTTT. Translation: CASSSGVLDTQYF.

The genes are TRBV7-2 and TRBJ1-5; unclear D gene. V gave up 2 bases and J gave up 5 bases, with 7 bases separating them. In germline, CDR1 is SGHTA, CDR2 FQGNSA. CDR3 size: 13 residues. The CDR3 nucleotides read TGTGCCAGCAGCTTAAACACCTATCAGCCCCAGCATTTT. Residues: CASSLNTYQPQHF.

The sample holds one count of this clone. Here the CDR3 reads CASSLLPRGINGGYTF. The CDR3 nucleotides are TGTGCCAGCAGCCTACTCCCTCGAGGGATAAACGGGGGCTACACCTTC. The rearrangement joins TRBV14 to TRBJ1-2; D not resolved. The CDR3 loop spans 16 amino acids. Trimming removed 4 bases from V and 8 bases from J, with 23 bases in between. Germline V gene data show CDR1 as SGHDN and CDR2 as FVKESK.

This sequence joins TRBV5-4 and TRBJ1-1; the D is unclear. The CDR3 totals 15 residues. CDR1 and CDR2 (germline): SGHNT, YYREEE (reference sequence). The V end lost 7 bases, the J end lost 7 bases, and 23 bases lay between the germline ends. The CDR3 here is CASFQGEGALGEAFF. The CDR3 DNA follows: TGTGCCAGCTTCCAAGGTGAGGGAGCGTTAGGTGAAGCTTTCTTT.

This clone was seen a single time. The chain joins TRBV6-1 to TRBJ1-1, with D maybe TRBD1 (6 bases). This CDR3 contains 15 residues. Germline CDR1 is MNHNS and CDR2 is SASEGT. V gave up 2 bases and J gave up 5 bases, with 15 bases separating them. The chain's CDR3 is CASSESKGGWTEAFF. CDR3 nucleotide sequence: TGTGCCAGCAGTGAATCCAAGGGGGGGTGGACTGAAGCTTTCTTT.

This chain joins TRBV20-1 and TRBJ1-1, with no clear D. This CDR3 is 11 amino acids long. Germline CDR1 is DFQATT and CDR2 is SNEGSKA (reference sequence). The V end lost 6 bases, the J end lost 7 bases, and 12 bases lay between the germline ends. CDR3 amino acids: CSARFGREAFF. In nucleotides, the CDR3 is TGCAGTGCACGATTTGGGCGTGAAGCTTTCTTT.